This is a list of T cell receptor beta chains from one sample in a study of blood T cell repertoires in COVID-19. Profiled with immunoSEQ multiplex PCR; TCRdb holds only in-frame clones, not every one. This table holds 55,000 or so clones, about nine tenths found once. The specimen was peripheral blood. These receptors all stem from a man in his forties or fifties with acute or convalescent COVID-19. Each CDR3 is given with its conserved first and last residue. The D gene is left open where the match is weak. Clone size is shown for a subset of rows, as once, few, many or a class of expanded clone.

clone_size	v_call	j_call	d_call	cdr3_nt	cdr3_aa
-	TRBV7-9	TRBJ2-7	TRBD1	TGTGCCAGCAGCGTTCCGGGACAGGACTCCTACGAGCAGTACTTC	CASSVPGQDSYEQYF
-	TRBV7-2	TRBJ2-1	-	TGTGCCAGCAGCTTTTCTTGGTTAGAGAATGAGCAGTTCTTC	CASSFSWLENEQFF
-	TRBV9	TRBJ2-2	TRBD2	TGTGCCAGCAGCGCCGGGACTAGCGGGAGTAGCACCGGGGAGCTGTTTTTT	CASSAGTSGSSTGELFF
-	TRBV6-5	TRBJ1-2	TRBD1	TGTGCCAGCAGTTCTGTGACAGGGGGCGGCTACACCTTC	CASSSVTGGGYTF
-	TRBV9	TRBJ2-1	-	TGTGCCAGCAGCGAGCCAGCGGAGAGCTCCTACAATGAGCAGTTCTTC	CASSEPAESSYNEQFF
-	TRBV5-1	TRBJ1-5	TRBD1	TGCGCCAGCATCCATGGGGACAGGGACTGTCAGCCCCAGCATTTT	CASIHGDRDCQPQHF
-	TRBV7-2	TRBJ1-5	-	TGTGCCAGCAGCTCGGAGGCGAACAATCAGCCCCAGCATTTT	CASSSEANNQPQHF
-	TRBV6-5	TRBJ2-1	TRBD2	TGTGCCAGCAGTCCCGGGCTAGCGGGTTCCTATCGGCAGTTCTTC	CASSPGLAGSYRQFF
-	TRBV6-6	TRBJ2-7	TRBD2	TGTGCCAGCACGCCTCTAGCGGGATATTCCTACGAGCAGTACTTC	CASTPLAGYSYEQYF
-	TRBV5-4	TRBJ1-2	TRBD1	TGTGCCAGCAGCCCCGGACAGGAGATCTATGGCTACACCTTC	CASSPGQEIYGYTF
-	TRBV7-9	TRBJ2-7	TRBD2	TGTGCCAGCAGCTTCCTAGCGGGTGACTCCTACGAGCAGTACTTC	CASSFLAGDSYEQYF
once	TRBV6-5	TRBJ1-1	TRBD1	TGTGCCAGCAGCCGCGACAGGGGGCCGAACACTGAAGCTTTCTTT	CASSRDRGPNTEAFF
-	TRBV3-1/TRBV3-2	TRBJ1-1	-	TGTGCCAGCAGCCAAGATAGCGGGACCTCAGGCGCTTTCTTT	CASSQDSGTSGAFF
-	TRBV11-3	TRBJ2-2	-	TGTGCCAGCAGCTTATACAGGGACACCGGGGAGCTGTTTTTT	CASSLYRDTGELFF
-	TRBV7-9	TRBJ1-5	TRBD1	TGTGCCAGCAGCCCGGACAGGGGGCCCCCTCAGCCCCAGCATTTT	CASSPDRGPPQPQHF
-	TRBV2	TRBJ1-2	TRBD1	TGTGCCAGCAGTACACGACAGGGGGTAAATGGCTACACCTTC	CASSTRQGVNGYTF
-	TRBV5-4	TRBJ2-5	TRBD2	TGTGCCAGCAGCTTGGCGACTAGCGGGAGTGAGACCCAGTACTTC	CASSLATSGSETQYF
few	TRBV4-3	TRBJ2-7	TRBD2	TGCGCCAGCAGCCAGAGCGGGGGGGACGAGCAGTACTTC	CASSQSGGDEQYF
-	TRBV5-1	TRBJ2-5	TRBD1	TGCGCCAGCAGCTTGGCGGGACAGGGGGCAGGAGAGACCCAGTACTTC	CASSLAGQGAGETQYF
-	TRBV13	TRBJ2-5	TRBD2	TGTGCCAGCAGCCTCAGACTAGCGGGGACCCAAGAGACCCAGTACTTC	CASSLRLAGTQETQYF
-	TRBV13	TRBJ2-4	TRBD1	TGTGCCAGCAGCCCCGGGACAGGGGGGAACATTCAGTACTTC	CASSPGTGGNIQYF
-	TRBV18	TRBJ2-3	TRBD1	TGTGCCAGCTCCGTTAACAGGGGGCAGGATACGCAGTATTTT	CASSVNRGQDTQYF
-	TRBV10-1	TRBJ2-1	-	TGCGCCAGCAGCACCGGGACAACCCTCGATGAGCAGTTCTTC	CASSTGTTLDEQFF
-	TRBV6-2/TRBV6-3	TRBJ2-3	TRBD1	TGTGCCAGCAGTGACAGGGACAGGGGCTGGGGTACGCAGTATTTT	CASSDRDRGWGTQYF
-	TRBV18	TRBJ2-2	TRBD2	TGTGCCAGCTCACCCATGACTAGCGGGCCGAACACCGGGGAGCTGTTTTTT	CASSPMTSGPNTGELFF
-	TRBV7-2	TRBJ1-2	-	TGTGCCAGCAGCCCCACAGGGCACGGCTACACCTTC	CASSPTGHGYTF
-	TRBV3-1/TRBV3-2	TRBJ1-1	TRBD1	TGTGCCAGCAGCCAAGATTGGAGGGGGCGCGATGCTTTCTTT	CASSQDWRGRDAFF
-	TRBV11-3	TRBJ2-1	TRBD2	TGTGCCAGCGGAAGCGGGGAAAAAGGAACCTACAATGAGCAGTTCTTC	CASGSGEKGTYNEQFF
-	TRBV19	TRBJ1-5	TRBD1	TGTGCCAGTACCCCCCTTAAGGGACAGGGTCGTCAGCCCCAGCATTTT	CASTPLKGQGRQPQHF